The subject of this entry is one TCR beta chain. Its antigen is as yet unknown. V gave up 4 bases and J gave up 7 bases, with 8 bases separating them. Germline CDR1 is LNHDA and CDR2 is SQIVND (reference sequence). This CDR3 is 11 amino acids long. The entry originates in a study of T cell responses to AZD1222 COVID-19 vaccine. Findings of the study overall: In the spike-specific TCR repertoire, nearly half reportedly target unmutated variant regions.

Sequenced by immunoSEQ multiplex PCR; TCRdb stores in-frame clones only, minus some. Here the sample spans 78,000 or so clones, approximately 89% being singletons. The sample consisted of peripheral blood, taken on day 0 of AZD1222 vaccination. The sequence was collected from an adult in good health. The chain employs TRBV19 and TRBJ2-7; D uncertain. CDR3 sequence: CASSSAEEQYF. As DNA, the CDR3 is TGTGCCAGTAGTAGTGCGGAGGAGCAGTACTTC.